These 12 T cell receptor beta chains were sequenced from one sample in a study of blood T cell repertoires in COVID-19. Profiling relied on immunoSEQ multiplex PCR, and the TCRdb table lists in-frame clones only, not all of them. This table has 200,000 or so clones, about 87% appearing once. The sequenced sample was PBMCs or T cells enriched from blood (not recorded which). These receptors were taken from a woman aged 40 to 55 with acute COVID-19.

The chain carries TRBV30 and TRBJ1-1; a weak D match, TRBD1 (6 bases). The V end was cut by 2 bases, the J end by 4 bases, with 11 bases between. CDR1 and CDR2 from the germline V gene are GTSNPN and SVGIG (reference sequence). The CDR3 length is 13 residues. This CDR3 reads CAWSSSGATEAFF. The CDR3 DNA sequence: TGTGCCTGGAGTAGCTCAGGGGCCACTGAAGCTTTCTTT.

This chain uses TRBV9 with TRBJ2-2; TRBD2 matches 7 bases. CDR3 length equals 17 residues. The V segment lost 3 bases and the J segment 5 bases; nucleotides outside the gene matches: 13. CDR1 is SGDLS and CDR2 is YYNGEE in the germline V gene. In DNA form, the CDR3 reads TGTGCCAGCAGCGCACCCCTCCGGCCGGGAGGTACCGGGGAGCTGTTTTTT. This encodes CASSAPLRPGGTGELFF.

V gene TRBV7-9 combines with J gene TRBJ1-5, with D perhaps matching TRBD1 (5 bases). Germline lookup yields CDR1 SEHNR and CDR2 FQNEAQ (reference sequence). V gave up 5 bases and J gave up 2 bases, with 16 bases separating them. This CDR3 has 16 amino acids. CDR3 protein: CASSPGQFEGNQPQHF. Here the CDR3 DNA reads TGTGCCAGCAGCCCAGGACAATTCGAGGGCAATCAGCCCCAGCATTTT. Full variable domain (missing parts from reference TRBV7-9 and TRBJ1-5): DTGVSQNPRHKITKRGQNVTFRCDPISEHNRLYWYRQTLGQGPEFLTYFQNEAQLEKSRLLSDRFSAERPKGSFSTLEIQRTEQGDSAMYLCASSPGQFEGNQPQHFGDGTRLSIL.

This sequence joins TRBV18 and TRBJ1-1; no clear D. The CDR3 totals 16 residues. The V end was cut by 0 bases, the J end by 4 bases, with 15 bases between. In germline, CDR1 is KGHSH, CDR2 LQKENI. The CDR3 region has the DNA TGTGCCAGCTCACCACCTTATCCCGGGAGGGCCACTGAAGCTTTCTTT. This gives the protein CASSPPYPGRATEAFF.

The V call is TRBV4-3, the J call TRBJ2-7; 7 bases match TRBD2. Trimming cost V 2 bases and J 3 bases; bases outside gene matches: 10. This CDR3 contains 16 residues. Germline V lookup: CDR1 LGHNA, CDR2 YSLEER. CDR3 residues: CASSQTTGTTYYEQYF. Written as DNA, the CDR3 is TGCGCCAGCAGCCAAACAACCGGGACTACTTACTACGAGCAGTACTTC.

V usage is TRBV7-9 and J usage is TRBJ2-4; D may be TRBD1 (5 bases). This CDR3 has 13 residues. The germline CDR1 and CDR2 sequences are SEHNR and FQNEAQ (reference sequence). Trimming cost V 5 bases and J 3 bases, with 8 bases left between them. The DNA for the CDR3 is TGTGCCAGCAGCCTACAGGACAAAAACATTCAGTACTTC. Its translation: CASSLQDKNIQYF.

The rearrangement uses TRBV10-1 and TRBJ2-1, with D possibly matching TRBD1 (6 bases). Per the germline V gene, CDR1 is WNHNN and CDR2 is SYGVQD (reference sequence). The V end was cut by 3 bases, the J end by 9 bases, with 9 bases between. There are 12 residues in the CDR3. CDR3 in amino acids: CASSDWGPEQFF. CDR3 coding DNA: TGCGCCAGCAGTGACTGGGGGCCTGAGCAGTTCTTC.

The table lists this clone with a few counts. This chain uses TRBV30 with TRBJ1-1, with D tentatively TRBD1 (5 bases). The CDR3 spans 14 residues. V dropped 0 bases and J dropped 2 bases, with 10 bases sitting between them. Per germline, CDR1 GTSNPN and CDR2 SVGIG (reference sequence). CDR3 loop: CAWSVAGINTEAFF. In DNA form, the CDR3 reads TGTGCCTGGAGTGTAGCAGGGATCAACACTGAAGCTTTCTTT.

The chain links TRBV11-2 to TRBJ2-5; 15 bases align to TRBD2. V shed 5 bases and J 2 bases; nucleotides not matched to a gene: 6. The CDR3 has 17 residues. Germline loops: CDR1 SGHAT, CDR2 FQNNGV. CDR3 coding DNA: TGTGCCAGCAGCGAGAGGACTAGCGGGGGGGCGCAAGAGACCCAGTACTTC. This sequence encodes CASSERTSGGAQETQYF.

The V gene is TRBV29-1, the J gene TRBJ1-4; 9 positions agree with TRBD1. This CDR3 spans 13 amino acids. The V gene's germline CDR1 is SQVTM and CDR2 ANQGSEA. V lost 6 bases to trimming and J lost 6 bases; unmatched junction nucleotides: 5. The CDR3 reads CSVLTGGDEKLFF. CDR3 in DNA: TGCAGCGTCCTGACAGGGGGTGATGAAAAACTGTTTTTT.

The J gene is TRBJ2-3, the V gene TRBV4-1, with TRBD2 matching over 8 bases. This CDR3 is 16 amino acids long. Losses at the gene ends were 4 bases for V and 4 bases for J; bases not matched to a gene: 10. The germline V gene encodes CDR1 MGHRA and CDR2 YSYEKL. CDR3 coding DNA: TGCGCCAGCAGCCCCGAGGCTAGCGGGTTGGCAGATACGCAGTATTTT. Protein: CASSPEASGLADTQYF.

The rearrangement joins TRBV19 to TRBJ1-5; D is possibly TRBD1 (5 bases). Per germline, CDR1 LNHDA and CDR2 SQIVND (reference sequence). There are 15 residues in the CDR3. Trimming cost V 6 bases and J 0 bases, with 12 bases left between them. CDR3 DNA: TGTGCCAGTAGATCGGACAACAATAGCAATCAGCCCCAGCATTTT. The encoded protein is CASRSDNNSNQPQHF.